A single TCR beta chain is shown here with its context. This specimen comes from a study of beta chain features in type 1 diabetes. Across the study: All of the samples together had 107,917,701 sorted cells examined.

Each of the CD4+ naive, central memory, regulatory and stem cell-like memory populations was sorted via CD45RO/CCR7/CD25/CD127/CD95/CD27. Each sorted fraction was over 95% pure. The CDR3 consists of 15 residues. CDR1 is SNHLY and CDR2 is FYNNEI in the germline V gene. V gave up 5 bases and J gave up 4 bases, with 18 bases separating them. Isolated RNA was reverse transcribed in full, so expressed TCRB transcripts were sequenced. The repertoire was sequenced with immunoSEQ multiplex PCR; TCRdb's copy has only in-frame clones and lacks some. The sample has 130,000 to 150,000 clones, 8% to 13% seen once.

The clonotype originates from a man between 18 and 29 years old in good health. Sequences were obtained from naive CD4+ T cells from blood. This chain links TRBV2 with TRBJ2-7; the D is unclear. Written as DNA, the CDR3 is TGTGCCAGCAGTCTATCAGGCGTATCTCCTTACGAGCAGTACTTC. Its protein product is CASSLSGVSPYEQYF. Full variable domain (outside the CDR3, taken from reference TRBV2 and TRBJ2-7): EPEVTQTPSHQVTQMGQEVILRCVPISNHLYFYWYRQILGQKVEFLVSFYNNEISEKSEIFDDQFSVERPDGSNFTLKIRSTKLEDSAMYFCASSLSGVSPYEQYFGPGTRLTVT.